These T cell receptor beta chains were read from a single sample in a study of beta chain features in type 1 diabetes. Clones were sequenced by immunoSEQ multiplex PCR, and TCRdb holds only the in-frame ones, with some missing. Counted here are approximately 140,000 clones, around 7% occurring once; the ten biggest clones make up under 1.5%. Source material: central memory CD4+ T cells from blood. These receptors came from a woman younger than 45 in good health. CDR3s include the opening cysteine and the closing phenylalanine or tryptophan. D genes are given only for firm matches. The size field is filled for only some rows; it gives once, few, many or a size class.

v_gene,abundance,d_gene,j_gene,CDR3aa,CDR3nt
TRBV10-3,.,.,TRBJ2-3,CAISERQTSSTDTQYF,TGTGCCATCAGTGAGAGACAAACCTCTAGCACAGATACGCAGTATTTT
TRBV13,.,TRBD1,TRBJ1-1,CASSLENRGYTEAFF,TGTGCCAGCAGCTTAGAGAACAGGGGTTACACTGAAGCTTTCTTT
TRBV5-1,.,TRBD2,TRBJ2-5,CASSLTGLAGGETQYF,TGCGCCAGCAGCCTCACGGGACTAGCGGGGGGGGAGACCCAGTACTTC
TRBV21-1,few,.,TRBJ1-4,CASSKEGRYEKLFF,TGTGCCAGCAGCAAAGAGGGGAGGTACGAAAAACTGTTTTTT
TRBV4-3,many,.,TRBJ1-3,CASSPQPAAGDGNTIYF,TGCGCCAGCAGCCCCCAGCCGGCAGCGGGAGATGGAAACACCATATATTTT
TRBV10-3,few,TRBD2,TRBJ2-1,CAIMRSSGDQQFF,TGTGCCATCATGAGGTCTAGCGGGGATCAGCAGTTCTTC
TRBV7-3,.,.,TRBJ2-5,CASSSARSGTQYF,TGTGCCAGCAGCTCCGCCCGGTCGGGGACCCAGTACTTC
TRBV5-1,.,.,TRBJ2-5,CASSAGAGPQETQYF,TGCGCCAGCAGCGCCGGGGCGGGGCCCCAAGAGACCCAGTACTTC
TRBV5-8,.,TRBD1,TRBJ2-1,CASSLGDRVGLRSNEQFF,TGTGCCAGCAGCTTGGGGGACAGGGTTGGTTTAAGGAGCAATGAGCAGTTCTTC
TRBV18,.,TRBD1,TRBJ1-4,CASSSATGPNEKLFF,TGTGCCAGCTCATCAGCGACAGGGCCTAATGAAAAACTGTTTTTT
TRBV5-1,.,TRBD1,TRBJ2-1,CASSFTGTGDNEQFF,TGCGCCAGCAGCTTTACCGGGACAGGCGACAATGAGCAGTTCTTC
TRBV27,.,TRBD1,TRBJ1-2,CASQPTGAYYGYTF,TGTGCCAGCCAACCGACAGGGGCCTACTATGGCTACACCTTC
TRBV28,few,.,TRBJ2-2,CASSLDLGGTGELFF,TGTGCCAGCAGTTTAGATCTAGGAGGCACCGGGGAGCTGTTTTTT
TRBV7-8,many,.,TRBJ2-1,CASSSGRGNEQFF,TGTGCCAGCAGCTCGGGCAGGGGCAATGAGCAGTTCTTC
TRBV28,few,TRBD2,TRBJ2-1,CASSFSAAGDNLF,TGTGCCAGCAGTTTTTCCGCTGCGGGAGATAATCTCTTC
TRBV7-9,.,TRBD2,TRBJ2-7,CASSFGSGTFEQYF,TGTGCCAGCAGCTTCGGTAGCGGGACCTTCGAGCAGTACTTC
TRBV7-3,.,TRBD1,TRBJ1-3,CASSSGQGNTIYF,TGTGCCAGCAGCTCGGGACAGGGAAACACCATATATTTT
TRBV4-3,many,.,TRBJ2-1,CASSQDLVAYNEQFF,TGCGCCAGCAGCCAGGATCTAGTGGCCTACAATGAGCAGTTCTTC
TRBV15,.,TRBD1,TRBJ1-2,CATSINRGGYGYTF,TGTGCCACCAGCATAAACAGGGGTGGTTATGGCTACACCTTC
TRBV28,few,.,TRBJ2-3,CARFGRRGIGTDTQYF,TGTGCCAGATTTGGGCGGCGCGGGATCGGCACAGATACGCAGTATTTT
TRBV5-1,.,.,TRBJ2-3,CASSLSWADTQYF,TGCGCCAGCAGCTTGTCTTGGGCTGATACGCAGTATTTT
TRBV5-6,few,.,TRBJ2-7,CASSFIDEQYF,TGTGCCAGCAGCTTTATCGACGAGCAGTACTTC
TRBV9,.,.,TRBJ2-2,CASSSGISGELFF,TGTGCCAGCAGCTCCGGGATTTCGGGAGAGCTGTTTTTT
TRBV9,few,.,TRBJ2-1,CASSASGNEQFF,TGTGCCAGCAGCGCCAGCGGCAATGAGCAGTTCTTC
TRBV27,.,.,TRBJ2-7,CASSPFGHRGTAAYEQYF,TGTGCCAGCAGTCCTTTCGGGCACCGGGGGACAGCTGCCTACGAGCAGTACTTC
TRBV7-9,many,TRBD1,TRBJ2-3,CASRSDRKGPDTQYF,TGTGCCAGCAGATCGGACAGGAAGGGCCCAGATACGCAGTATTTT
TRBV4-3,.,.,TRBJ1-2,CASSQDSGEYNYGYTF,TGCGCCAGCAGCCAAGATTCCGGGGAATATAACTATGGCTACACCTTC
TRBV7-3,few,TRBD2,TRBJ2-1,CASSPVSGTSIQQQFF,TGTGCCAGCAGCCCCGTCTCTGGGACTAGCATACAGCAGCAGTTCTTC
TRBV30,few,.,TRBJ1-2,CAWSVALSYGYTF,TGTGCCTGGAGTGTAGCATTGAGCTATGGCTACACCTTC
TRBV29-1,few,TRBD1,TRBJ1-1,CSASSDRGASEAFF,TGCAGCGCCTCGTCGGACAGGGGGGCTTCTGAAGCTTTCTTT
TRBV27,few,.,TRBJ2-5,CASSLEETQYF,TGTGCCAGCAGTTTGGAGGAGACCCAGTACTTC
TRBV18,few,.,TRBJ2-1,CASSPPVSGEQFF,TGTGCCAGCTCACCACCGGTTAGCGGTGAGCAGTTCTTC
TRBV19,.,TRBD1,TRBJ2-7,CASSTTTGDFSYEQYF,TGTGCCAGTAGTACCACTACAGGGGATTTCTCCTACGAGCAGTACTTC
TRBV4-2,few,.,TRBJ1-4,CASSLERGSLVGKLFF,TGTGCCAGCAGCCTCGAGAGGGGGAGCCTCGTTGGAAAACTGTTTTTT
TRBV5-1,many,TRBD1,TRBJ1-1,CASSLGDRGTEAFF,TGCGCCAGCAGCTTGGGGGACAGGGGCACTGAAGCTTTCTTT
TRBV28,few,.,TRBJ1-2,CASTQQGRANYGYTF,TGTGCCAGCACCCAACAGGGACGAGCTAACTATGGCTACACCTTC
TRBV5-1,.,TRBD1,TRBJ2-1,CASSLEGQGSNEQFF,TGCGCCAGCAGCTTGGAAGGACAGGGGTCCAATGAGCAGTTCTTC
TRBV7-9,few,.,TRBJ2-5,CASSPQRSSGTQETQYF,TGTGCCAGCAGCCCCCAGAGGTCCTCGGGTACCCAAGAGACCCAGTACTTC
TRBV7-2,.,.,TRBJ1-2,CASSLGWGEGYYGYTF,TGTGCCAGCAGCTTGGGGTGGGGAGAGGGTTACTATGGCTACACCTTC
TRBV5-1,.,.,TRBJ2-3,CASSLYTDTQYF,TGCGCCAGCAGCCTTTACACAGATACGCAGTATTTT
TRBV13,.,TRBD1,TRBJ2-7,CASSRTGRGEQYF,TGTGCCAGCAGCCGGACAGGAAGGGGCGAGCAGTACTTC
TRBV7-9,.,TRBD1,TRBJ2-7,CASSPERDRGRWQYF,TGTGCCAGCAGCCCGGAAAGGGACAGGGGAAGGTGGCAGTACTTC
TRBV7-2,.,.,TRBJ2-5,CASSLAGRGETQYF,TGTGCCAGCAGCTTAGCGGGCAGGGGAGAGACCCAGTACTTC
TRBV9,few,TRBD1,TRBJ2-2,CASSARGQGTGELFF,TGTGCCAGCAGCGCCCGTGGACAGGGGACCGGGGAGCTGTTTTTT
TRBV9,few,TRBD2,TRBJ2-7,CASSSTVGGGEQYF,TGTGCCAGCAGCTCCACTGTGGGGGGGGGAGAGCAGTACTTC
TRBV7-3,.,TRBD1,TRBJ2-3,CASSQGAPDTQYF,TGTGCCAGCAGCCAGGGGGCTCCAGATACGCAGTATTTT
TRBV20-1,few,.,TRBJ1-1,CRARNTEAFF,TGCAGGGCCCGGAACACTGAAGCTTTCTTT
TRBV18,few,TRBD1,TRBJ1-4,CASSLGTGPEKLFF,TGTGCCAGCTCCCTCGGGACAGGGCCTGAAAAACTGTTTTTT
TRBV18,.,TRBD1,TRBJ2-6,CASSPRDRGEAGANVLTF,TGTGCCAGCTCACCACGGGACAGGGGGGAAGCTGGGGCCAACGTCCTGACTTTC
TRBV6-5,many,.,TRBJ2-5,CASSYSGTRGSTQYF,TGTGCCAGCAGTTACTCCGGGACTCGAGGCTCGACCCAGTACTTC
TRBV7-9,few,.,TRBJ2-4,CASSYGHLAKNIQYF,TGTGCCAGCAGCTATGGGCACCTAGCCAAAAACATTCAGTACTTC
TRBV29-1,.,TRBD1,TRBJ2-1,CSVDDRAMREQFF,TGCAGCGTTGATGACAGGGCCATGAGGGAGCAGTTCTTC